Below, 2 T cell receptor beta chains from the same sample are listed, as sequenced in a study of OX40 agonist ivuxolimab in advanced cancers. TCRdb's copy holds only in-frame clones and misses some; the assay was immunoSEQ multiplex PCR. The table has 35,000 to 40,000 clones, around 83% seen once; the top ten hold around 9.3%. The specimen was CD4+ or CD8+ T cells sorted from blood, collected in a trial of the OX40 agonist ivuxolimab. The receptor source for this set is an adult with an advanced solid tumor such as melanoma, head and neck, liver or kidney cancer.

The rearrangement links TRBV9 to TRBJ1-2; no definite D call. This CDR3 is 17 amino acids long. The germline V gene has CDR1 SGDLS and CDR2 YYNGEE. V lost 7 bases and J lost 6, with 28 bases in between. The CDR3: CASRREAVVMGSDGYTF. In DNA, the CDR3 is TGTGCCAGCCGGAGGGAGGCTGTGGTGATGGGAAGCGATGGCTACACCTTC.

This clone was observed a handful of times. The CDR3 loop reads CASSLWAGRGYTF. In nucleotides, the CDR3 is TGTGCCAGCAGTCTATGGGCAGGGCGAGGCTACACCTTC. The rearrangement uses TRBV6-5 and TRBJ1-2, with D tentatively TRBD1 (5 bases). Trimming pared 5 bases from V and 8 bases from J, leaving 15 bases between. CDR3 length: 13 residues. In germline, CDR1 is MNHEY, CDR2 SVGAGI.